Here is one T cell receptor (beta chain) with its context. Its matching antigen is unknown. Next came a second PCR, run for about 6 to 12 cycles, which used a sample-barcoded 5' primer along with a J-beta primer mix. Sequencing of every sample gave 3 million or more CDR3-containing paired-end reads. One entry per CDR3 protein, called by TCRdb with MiXCR from the 5' RACE reads. The table has some 1,000,000 distinct CDR3 sequences, 20% to 25% seen once. The data were taken from a study of blood T cells in healthy people across ages. The CDR3 spans 15 residues. V dropped 3 bases and J dropped 8 bases, with 17 bases sitting between them. Germline V CDR1 and CDR2: SGHAT, FQNNGV. General study findings and limits: Older age went with lower TCR beta diversity per million T cells, in a roughly linear way.

The same sample was also studied in work on T cells of mothers and their children.

The sample taken for sequencing was blood. This sequence joins TRBV11-2 and TRBJ2-1; maybe TRBD2 (5 bases). The TCR was taken from a girl aged 2-10 years in good health. CDR3 loop: CASSFGTGILYEQFF. CDR3 sequence (DNA): TGTGCCAGCAGCTTCGGAACCGGGATCCTATATGAGCAGTTCTTC.